The rows below give T cell receptor beta chains drawn from one sample of a study of shared clonotypes between healthy human individuals. The repertoire was sequenced with immunoSEQ multiplex PCR; TCRdb's copy has only in-frame clones and lacks some. The sample contains over 400,000 clones, 81% of which appear only once. The sample was PBMCs. These receptors originate from a woman between 35 and 50 years old in good health. Some clones in this sample may be carry-over from other donors' samples. Both conserved end residues are part of each CDR3. Fields, in order: clone size, D gene, V gene, J gene, CDR3 protein, CDR3 DNA. A D gene is named only where the DNA matches it firmly. For some rows the clone size is stated as once, few or many, or as a class when expanded; others skip it.

clone_size: .
d_call: TRBD1
v_call: TRBV15
j_call: TRBJ1-1
cdr3_aa: CATSRVDRPNTEAFF
cdr3_nt: TGTGCCACCAGCAGAGTGGACAGGCCGAACACTGAAGCTTTCTTT

clone_size: once
d_call: TRBD2
v_call: TRBV29-1
j_call: TRBJ2-5
cdr3_aa: CSGCGLDQETQYF
cdr3_nt: TGCAGCGGCTGCGGACTAGATCAAGAGACCCAGTACTTC

clone_size: once
d_call: .
v_call: TRBV29-1
j_call: TRBJ1-1
cdr3_aa: CSACWQQNTEAFF
cdr3_nt: TGCAGCGCCTGCTGGCAGCAGAACACTGAAGCTTTCTTT

clone_size: .
d_call: TRBD1
v_call: TRBV18
j_call: TRBJ2-3
cdr3_aa: CASSRETGDTQYF
cdr3_nt: TGTGCCAGCTCACGAGAGACAGGGGATACGCAGTATTTT

clone_size: .
d_call: .
v_call: TRBV30
j_call: TRBJ2-5
cdr3_aa: CAWSVRRAGEETQYF
cdr3_nt: TGTGCCTGGAGTGTACGTCGGGCGGGCGAAGAGACCCAGTACTTC

clone_size: .
d_call: TRBD1
v_call: TRBV11-3
j_call: TRBJ2-1
cdr3_aa: CASSLATGALNEQFF
cdr3_nt: TGTGCCAGCAGCTTAGCAACAGGGGCGCTGAATGAGCAGTTCTTC

clone_size: .
d_call: .
v_call: TRBV28
j_call: TRBJ2-5
cdr3_aa: CASSTSLETQYF
cdr3_nt: TGTGCCAGCAGCACTAGTTTAGAGACCCAGTACTTC

clone_size: .
d_call: .
v_call: TRBV6-6
j_call: TRBJ2-5
cdr3_aa: CASSYLRETQYF
cdr3_nt: TGTGCCAGCAGTTACCTCCGGGAGACCCAGTACTTC

clone_size: .
d_call: .
v_call: TRBV15
j_call: TRBJ2-3
cdr3_aa: CATSRDVGSDTQYF
cdr3_nt: TGTGCCACCAGCAGAGATGTTGGATCCGATACGCAGTATTTT

clone_size: many
d_call: TRBD1
v_call: TRBV6-5
j_call: TRBJ1-2
cdr3_aa: CASSYSPGGEYDGYTF
cdr3_nt: TGTGCCAGCAGTTACTCCCCAGGGGGAGAATATGATGGCTACACCTTC

clone_size: .
d_call: .
v_call: TRBV2
j_call: TRBJ2-3
cdr3_aa: CASSLGGDTQYF
cdr3_nt: TGTGCCAGCTCACTAGGCGGAGATACGCAGTATTTT

clone_size: .
d_call: TRBD2
v_call: TRBV7-8
j_call: TRBJ2-5
cdr3_aa: CASTPSGSKGETQYF
cdr3_nt: TGTGCCAGCACCCCTAGCGGGAGTAAAGGAGAGACCCAGTACTTC

clone_size: .
d_call: .
v_call: TRBV4-2
j_call: TRBJ2-7
cdr3_aa: CASSQDPGQAYEQYF
cdr3_nt: TGTGCCAGCAGCCAAGATCCTGGGCAGGCCTACGAGCAGTACTTC

clone_size: .
d_call: .
v_call: TRBV7-9
j_call: TRBJ2-1
cdr3_aa: CASSLTLGEQFF
cdr3_nt: TGTGCCAGCAGCTTGACCCTGGGTGAGCAGTTCTTC

clone_size: .
d_call: .
v_call: TRBV29-1
j_call: TRBJ2-7
cdr3_aa: CSAKGLASTYEQYF
cdr3_nt: TGCAGCGCAAAGGGGCTAGCGAGTACCTACGAGCAGTACTTC